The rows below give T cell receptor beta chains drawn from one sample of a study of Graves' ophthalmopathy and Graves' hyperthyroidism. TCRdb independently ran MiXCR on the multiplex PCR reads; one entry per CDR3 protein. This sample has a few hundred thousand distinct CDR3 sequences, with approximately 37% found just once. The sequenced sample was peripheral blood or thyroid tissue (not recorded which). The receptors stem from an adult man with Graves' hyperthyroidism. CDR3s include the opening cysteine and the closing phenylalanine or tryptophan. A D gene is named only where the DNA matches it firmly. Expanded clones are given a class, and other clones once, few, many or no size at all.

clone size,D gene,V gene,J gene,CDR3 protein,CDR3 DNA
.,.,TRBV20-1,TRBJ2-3,CSAQPGLDTQYF,TGCAGTGCTCAACCGGGACTGGATACGCAGTATTTT
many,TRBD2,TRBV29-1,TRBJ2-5,CSVESLRLAKGEETQYF,TGCAGCGTTGAGTCTCTCCGACTAGCGAAAGGGGAAGAGACCCAGTACTTC
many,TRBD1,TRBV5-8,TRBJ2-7,CASSRDGQGLGEQYF,TGTGCCAGCAGTCGGGACGGACAGGGGTTGGGCGAGCAGTACTTC
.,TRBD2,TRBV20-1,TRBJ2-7,CSARLKRGFTYEQNF,TGCAGTGCTAGGTTGAAGCGGGGATTTACCTACGAGCAGAACTTT
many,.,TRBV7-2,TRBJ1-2,CASSNSVSGYTF,TGTGCCAGCAGTAACAGCGTTTCTGGCTACACCTTC
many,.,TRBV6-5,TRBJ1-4,CASSSGPGGEKLFF,TGTGCCAGCAGTTCCGGGCCTGGGGGTGAAAAACTGTTTTTT
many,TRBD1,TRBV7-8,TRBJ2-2,CASSLGGQRTGELFF,TGTGCCAGCAGCTTAGGGGGACAGCGGACCGGGGAGCTGTTTTTT
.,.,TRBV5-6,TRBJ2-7,CASSLGGSDEQHF,TGTGCCAGCAGCTTGGGAGGTTCCGACGAGCAGCACTTC
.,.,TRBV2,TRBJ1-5,CASSERGGVQPQHF,TGTGCCAGCAGTGAACGCGGGGGCGTTCAGCCCCAGCATTTT
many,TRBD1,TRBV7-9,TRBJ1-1,CASSFPSDRDTEAFF,TGTGCCAGCAGCTTTCCGTCCGACAGGGACACTGAAGCTTTCTTT